The entry below describes one TCR beta chain. The entry originates in a study of blood T cell repertoires in COVID-19. About the research overall: Sources were T cells, B-cell-depleted T cells, or PBMCs; the material itself was cDNA or gDNA.

The CDR3 has 14 amino acids. Germline V gene data show CDR1 as LNHDA and CDR2 as SQIVND (reference sequence). V gave up 5 bases and J gave up 7 bases, with 14 bases separating them. Authors' data handling: Amplification with reference gene primers provided the estimates of nucleated cell counts. TCRdb's table, derived via immunoSEQ multiplex PCR, lists solely in-frame clones and lacks some. V and J calls plus clone size are reproduced from that table; the DNA served to infer D and trimming. Of approximately 230,000 clones in the sample, roughly 85% were seen once. This clonotype originated in a man aged 25 to 40 who had recovered from COVID-19. The gene calls are TRBV19 and TRBJ2-2; no firm D call. The source material was peripheral blood. The CDR3 DNA follows: TGTGCCAGTAGTGCCCTGTCCCCGAGCGGGGAGCTGTTTTTT. Translating gives CASSALSPSGELFF.